This TCR beta chain came from a study of blood T cell repertoires in COVID-19. The germline gives CDR1 MNHNY, CDR2 SVGAGI (reference sequence). The junction had 5 bases not matched to a gene; V was cut back by 6 bases and J by 6 bases. The CDR3 is 15 amino acids. Generated by immunoSEQ multiplex PCR, the TCRdb table keeps only in-frame clones and is missing some. The sample includes around 150,000 clones, 76% of them seen just once. Material: peripheral blood. The receptor was derived from a man aged 60-69 years with acute or convalescent COVID-19. The chain combines TRBV6-6 with TRBJ2-3, with 14 bases fitting TRBD2. CDR3 coding DNA: TGTGCCAGCAGCCCGGGACTAGCGGGAGTTGATACGCAGTATTTT. It yields the protein CASSPGLAGVDTQYF.